The clone carrying this T cell receptor beta chain was found a few times. The antigen remains unidentified. These data originate in a study of blood T cells in healthy people across ages. Overall study results and limits: Diversity figures derived from one million T cells were judged to underestimate the true value. The study found more naive CD4+ cells and higher diversity in long-lived than aged donors.

There are 11 residues in the CDR3. Trimming cost V 6 bases and J 15 bases; bases outside gene matches: 7. The germline V gene has CDR1 MNHNY and CDR2 SVGAGI (reference sequence). A sample-barcoded 5' primer and a J-beta primer mix were used in a second PCR of roughly 7 to 11 cycles. Every molecule of cDNA carried a tag from a template-switch adaptor with 12 random nucleotides. TCRdb used MiXCR to reprocess the 5' RACE reads, holding one entry per CDR3 protein. The table shows some 560,000 distinct CDR3 sequences, with approximately 26% occurring only once. Another study also made use of these data, one on T cells of mothers and their children. That work adds: Related mother-child pairs shared slightly more overlap than unrelated pairs, but the difference was non-significant.

This TCR came from a boy aged 2 to 9 in good health. The chain is built from TRBV6-6 and TRBJ1-5, with 8 bases that match TRBD1. Sample: blood. This CDR3 is CASSPGTGLHF. Written as DNA, the CDR3 is TGTGCCAGCAGCCCCGGGACAGGCCTGCATTTT.